This TCR beta chain was captured by sequencing in a study of blood T cell repertoires in COVID-19. In the study overall: The United States, Italy and Spain were the sources of the acute and convalescent COVID-19 samples. The analysed material was cDNA or gDNA that came from T cells, B-cell-depleted T cells, or PBMCs.

V was trimmed by 3 bases and J by 4 bases, leaving 7 bases between them. CDR3 length: 13 residues. Germline loops: CDR1 MDHEN, CDR2 SYDVKM. Authors' processing steps: Amplification with reference gene primers provided the estimates of nucleated cell counts. Clones were read by immunoSEQ multiplex PCR, and TCRdb kept only the in-frame ones, dropping some. V, J and clone size were drawn from that table, and D and trimming were deduced from the DNA. The data hold some 43,000 clones, with 65% to 85% observed a single time. The chain combines TRBV28 with TRBJ1-3; D is unclear. Material for sequencing was peripheral blood. The clonotype was recovered from a man between 45 and 60 years old with active COVID-19. CDR3 amino acids: CASSLGKGNTIYF. The DNA for the CDR3 is TGTGCCAGCAGTTTGGGCAAGGGAAACACCATATATTTT.